The sequence of this T cell receptor (beta chain) was determined in a study of technical replicates of blood from several donors. Sequencing used immunoSEQ multiplex PCR; TCRdb keeps in-frame clones, though not all of them. Here the sample spans fewer than 80,000 clones, around 92% being singletons. The clonotype comes from a human donor in good health. Some clones in this sample may be carry-over from other donors' samples. What was sequenced was PBMCs.

The CDR3 protein is CASSVGQGMTEAFF. CDR3 sequence (DNA): TGTGCCAGCAGCGTAGGACAGGGGATGACTGAAGCTTTCTTT. The chain joins TRBV7-9 to TRBJ1-1, with 9 bases lining up with TRBD1. V was clipped by 5 bases and J by 5 bases; unmatched bases: 6. The CDR3 runs to 14 residues. Germline-derived CDR1 and CDR2 are SEHNR and FQNEAQ (reference sequence).